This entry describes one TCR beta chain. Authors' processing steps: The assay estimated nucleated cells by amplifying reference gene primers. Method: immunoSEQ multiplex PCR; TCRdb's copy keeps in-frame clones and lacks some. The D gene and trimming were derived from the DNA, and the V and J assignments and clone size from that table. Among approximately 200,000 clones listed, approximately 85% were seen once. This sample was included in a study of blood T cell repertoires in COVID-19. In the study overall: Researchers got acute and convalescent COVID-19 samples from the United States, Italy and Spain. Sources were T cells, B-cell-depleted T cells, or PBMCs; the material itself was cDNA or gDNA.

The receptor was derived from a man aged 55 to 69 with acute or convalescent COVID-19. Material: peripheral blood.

DNA for the CDR3: TGTGCCAGCAGTGGAGACAGCCCCAATCAGCCCCAGCATTTT. Its translation: CASSGDSPNQPQHF. V gene TRBV2 combines with J gene TRBJ1-5, with D possibly matching TRBD1 (5 bases). The ends were cut back, 4 bases at V and 3 bases at J, with 10 bases in the middle. The V gene's germline CDR1 is SNHLY and CDR2 FYNNEI. The CDR3 sequence is 14 residues long.